This T cell receptor (beta chain) comes out of a study of CD8+ T cells in alopecia areata. Whole-study results and caveats: Scalp lesions, especially in alopecia totalis/universalis, had higher clonality than normal scalp. Many expanded lesional clones stayed in scalp and blood while on tofacitinib. There was only one nonresponder, so it was unclear how baseline CD8+ expansion relates to response. It was less clear whether patients shared TCRs than it was in mice, possibly because of HLA.

RNA extraction was followed by reverse transcription into cDNA, which acted as the sequencing template. Produced via immunoSEQ multiplex PCR; TCRdb's table is partial and in-frame only. The profile shows roughly 190,000 clones, roughly three fifths of them singletons. The treatment here: oral pan-JAK inhibitor, 5-10 mg twice daily. Comments on this clone: Its antigen is unidentified.

The starting material was CD4+ T cells sorted from blood, obtained at week 4, from a patient treated with tofacitinib. The sequence derives from a human donor with alopecia areata.

DNA of the CDR3: TGCAGCGTTATAGAGGGGGCGCGAGGCAAAAACATTCAGTACTTC. Translation: CSVIEGARGKNIQYF. The chain is built from TRBV29-1 and TRBJ2-4; 7 bases are a match to TRBD1. The CDR3 sequence is 15 residues long. J lost 3 bases, V lost 5 bases, and 10 bases had no gene match. Germline V gives CDR1 SQVTM, CDR2 ANQGSEA.